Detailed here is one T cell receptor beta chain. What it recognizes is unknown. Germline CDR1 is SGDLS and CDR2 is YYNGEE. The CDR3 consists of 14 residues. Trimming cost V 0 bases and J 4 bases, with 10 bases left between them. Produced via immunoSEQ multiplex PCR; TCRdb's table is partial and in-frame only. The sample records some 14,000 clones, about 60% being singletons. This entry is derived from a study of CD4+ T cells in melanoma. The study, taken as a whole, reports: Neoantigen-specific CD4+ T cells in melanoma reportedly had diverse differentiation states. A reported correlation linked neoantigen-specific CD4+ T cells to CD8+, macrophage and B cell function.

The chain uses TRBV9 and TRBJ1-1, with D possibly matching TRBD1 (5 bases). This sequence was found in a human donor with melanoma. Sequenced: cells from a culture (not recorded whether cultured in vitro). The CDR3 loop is CASSVGSGVTEAFF. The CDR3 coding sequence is TGTGCCAGCAGCGTAGGTTCGGGGGTCACTGAAGCTTTCTTT.